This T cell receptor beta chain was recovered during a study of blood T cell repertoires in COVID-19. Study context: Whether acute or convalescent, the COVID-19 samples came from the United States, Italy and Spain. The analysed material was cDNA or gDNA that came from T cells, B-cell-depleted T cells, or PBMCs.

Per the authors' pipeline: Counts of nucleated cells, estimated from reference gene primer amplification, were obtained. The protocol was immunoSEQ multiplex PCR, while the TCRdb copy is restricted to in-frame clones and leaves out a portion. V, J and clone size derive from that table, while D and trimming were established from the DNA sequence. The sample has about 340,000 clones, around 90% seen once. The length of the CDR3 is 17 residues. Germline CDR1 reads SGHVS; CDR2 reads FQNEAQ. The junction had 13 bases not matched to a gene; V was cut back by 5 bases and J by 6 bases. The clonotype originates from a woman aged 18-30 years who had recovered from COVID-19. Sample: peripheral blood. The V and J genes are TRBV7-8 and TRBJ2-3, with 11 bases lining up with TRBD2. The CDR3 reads CASSKTLGLADGDTQYF. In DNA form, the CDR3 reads TGTGCCAGCAGCAAGACTTTGGGACTAGCGGATGGGGATACGCAGTATTTT.